This T cell receptor beta chain was identified during a study of beta chain features in type 1 diabetes. Study conclusions and caveats: Researchers report that Type 1 diabetes patients had moderately but significantly shorter TCRB CDR3s across all four CD4+ subsets. PCR may have favored shorter templates equally in patients and controls.

Unmatched junction bases numbered 6, after V lost 8 bases and J lost 1 base. Germline V lookup: CDR1 MNHEY, CDR2 SMNVEV (reference sequence). The CDR3 is 15 residues long. Reverse transcription of all isolated RNA meant that expressed TCRB transcripts were sequenced. Only in-frame clones appear in the TCRdb table, and some are missing; sequencing was by immunoSEQ multiplex PCR. The repertoire holds hundreds of thousands of clones, with roughly an eighth as singletons. Notes on this clone: Its cognate antigen is unknown.

The source is a man between 18 and 29 years old with type 1 diabetes. This chain uses TRBV27 with TRBJ2-1, with 9 bases matching TRBD2. The sample consisted of naive CD4+ T cells from blood. The DNA for the CDR3 is TGTGCCAGCTCATTGACTAGCGGTTCCTACAATGAGCAGTTCTTC. It translates to CASSLTSGSYNEQFF.